This TCR beta chain emerged from a study of CD8+CD57+ T cells in acquired aplastic anemia. At the level of the study: The average for DNA from sorted CD4+ and CD8+ cells was 3.2 ug.

A note on this clonotype: As yet, its antigen is unknown.

It was patients with CD8+CD57+ cell expansion by flow cytometry who were chosen for sequencing. V was cut by 8 bases and J by 0 bases, with 5 bases left in between. The CDR3 runs to 11 residues. CDR1 is LNHNV and CDR2 is YYDKDF in the germline V gene (reference sequence). The study profiled TCR beta VDJ and CDR3 using genomic DNA as template. One entry per CDR3 protein results from TCRdb running MiXCR on the reads. The sample lists under 200,000 distinct CDR3 sequences, roughly 45% occurring once. General study results and limits: Patient and control CD8+ Simpson's diversity was not significantly different.

Source material: sorted CD4+, CD8+, or CD8+CD57+ T cells (not recorded which) from PBMCs. The rearrangement joins TRBV15 to TRBJ2-7; D is ambiguous. This TCR derives from a human donor with aplastic anemia. CDR3 protein: CATANSYEQYF. CDR3 DNA sequence: TGTGCCACCGCCAACTCCTACGAGCAGTACTTC.